The text below deals with one TCR beta chain. Its antigen is unknown. This entry comes from a study of vaccination and CD4 T cells after COVID-19. Cultured CD4+ T cell DNA was sequenced using the Oncomine TCR Beta short-read assay. TCRdb reprocessed the PCR reads via MiXCR and lists one record per CDR3 protein. The table has 9,500 to 10,000 distinct CDR3 sequences, about two thirds seen once; the top ten hold roughly 35%. As to treatment: approximately nine-day PBMC culture with coronavirus spike peptide pools or control peptides (ViraFEST assay). After culture for around ten days, isolation of CD4+ T cells was performed by negative selection. The CDR3 loop spans 13 amino acids. After removal of 5 bases from V and 1 base from J, the junction contained 1 base not matched to a gene. Per the germline V gene, CDR1 is SNHLY and CDR2 is FYNNEI.

The TCR originated in a human donor who had recovered from COVID-19. Input material: CD4+ T cells from blood, cultured in vitro. The genes are TRBV2 and TRBJ1-1, with 7 bases that match TRBD1. Here the CDR3 reads CASSRDRNTEAFF. DNA of the CDR3: TGTGCCAGCAGTAGGGACAGGAACACTGAAGCTTTCTTT.